This entry lists 8 T cell receptor beta chains sequenced from one sample in a study of T cells in localized non-small cell lung cancer (dated by TCRdb to 2020 to 2022). The receptor library was made with the immunoSEQ multiplex PCR assay. TCRdb holds this immuneACCESS table with in-frame rearrangements only. Some clones are missing; in checked studies, unresolved V genes explain under half, and the rest has no known cause. Across this sample there are about 55,000 clones, with over 80% seen only once. About 17% of the sample is in the top ten clones. This specimen was peripheral blood mononuclear cells, taken before any cancer treatment. All receptors come from a man aged 40 to 69 with stage III lung adenocarcinoma.

CDR3 nucleotide sequence: TGTGCCCAAACAGGCGGTAAGAGAAACTATGGCTACACCTTC. It translates to CAQTGGKRNYGYTF. The V gene is TRBV30, the J gene TRBJ1-2, with TRBD1 as a possible D gene (5 bases). Germline-derived CDR1 and CDR2 are GTSNPN and SVGIG (reference sequence). This CDR3 has 14 residues. V was trimmed by 8 bases and J by 2 bases, leaving 18 bases between them.

The chain uses TRBV27 and TRBJ2-1; a possible D gene is TRBD2 (5 bases). The CDR3 has 15 residues. Trimming stripped 5 bases from V and 0 bases from J, with 11 bases between. Germline lookup yields CDR1 MNHEY and CDR2 SMNVEV (reference sequence). The CDR3 sequence: CASSTTEDSYNEQFF. The CDR3 DNA reads TGTGCCAGCAGTACCACGGAGGACTCCTACAATGAGCAGTTCTTC.

The chain is built from TRBV11-2 and TRBJ1-1; no clear D gene. Germline assignment: CDR1 SGHAT and CDR2 FQNNGV. Trimming removed 5 bases at V and 7 bases at J, with 8 bases between. The CDR3 is 11 amino acids. The CDR3 protein is CASSQRFEAFF. The CDR3 DNA sequence: TGTGCCAGCAGCCAGAGGTTTGAAGCTTTCTTT.

The chain joins TRBV29-1 to TRBJ2-7; 11 nucleotides line up with TRBD2. CDR3 length: 16 residues. CDR1 is SQVTM, CDR2 ANQGSEA, per germline. After removal of 6 bases from V and 2 bases from J, the junction contained 12 bases not matched to a gene. The CDR3 bases are TGCAGCGTGGAAAAGACCGGGACTAGCGGCCCCTACGAGCAGTACTTC. Its translation is CSVEKTGTSGPYEQYF.

The chain is built from TRBV2 and TRBJ2-2; 7 bases match TRBD1. The CDR3 contains 14 residues. The germline V gene encodes CDR1 SNHLY and CDR2 FYNNEI. Germline trimming cut 8 bases from V and 7 bases from J; bases unmatched to any gene: 10. This CDR3 is CASQEQGQVGELFF. The CDR3 bases are TGTGCCAGCCAGGAACAGGGGCAGGTCGGGGAGCTGTTTTTT.

This clone has a single count. The chain employs TRBV6-6 and TRBJ2-3; 8 bases match TRBD2. Looked up from germline, CDR1 is MNHNY and CDR2 is SVGAGI (reference sequence). The CDR3 totals 15 residues. The V gene end was trimmed by 4 bases and the J gene end by 2 bases; junction bases not matched to a gene: 5. Here the CDR3 DNA reads TGTGCCAGCAGTTCCAGCGGGAGTATCACAGATACGCAGTATTTT. This encodes CASSSSGSITDTQYF.

A single count supports this clone. The rearrangement uses TRBV15 and TRBJ2-7; 7 nucleotides align to TRBD1. This CDR3 region has 16 residues. Trimming cost V 2 bases and J 0 bases; bases outside gene matches: 7. Germline lookup yields CDR1 LNHNV and CDR2 YYDKDF (reference sequence). The DNA of the CDR3 is TGTGCCACCAGCAGAAGACAGGGACAGAACTCCTACGAGCAGTACTTC. As protein: CATSRRQGQNSYEQYF.

The rearrangement joins TRBV11-3 to TRBJ2-1; no reliable D call. Deletions cut 1 base from V and 0 bases from J, with 7 bases between. Germline CDR1 reads SGHNT; CDR2 reads YENEEA. The CDR3 totals 15 residues. CDR3: CASSLGGSSYNEQFF. CDR3 nucleotides: TGTGCCAGCAGCTTAGGGGGTAGCTCCTACAATGAGCAGTTCTTC.